What follows are 18 T cell receptor beta chains derived from one specimen sequenced in a study of OX40 agonist ivuxolimab in advanced cancers. Measured with immunoSEQ multiplex PCR; TCRdb has only the in-frame clones, and not every one. The data show about 76,000 clones, 70% to 90% seen once. The sequencing used CD4+ or CD8+ T cells sorted from blood, collected in a trial of the OX40 agonist ivuxolimab. The receptors derive from an adult with an advanced solid tumor such as melanoma, head and neck, liver or kidney cancer.

The V call is TRBV29-1, the J call TRBJ1-2, with 9 bases lining up with TRBD1. The germline V gene has CDR1 SQVTM and CDR2 ANQGSEA. The CDR3 consists of 14 residues. The J segment lost 8 bases and the V segment lost 4 bases, leaving 11 bases of the junction unmatched. The CDR3 protein is CSVAGQGLQEGYTF. The DNA for the CDR3 is TGCAGCGTTGCGGGACAGGGCCTTCAGGAGGGCTACACCTTC.

The CDR3 DNA sequence: TGTGCCAGCAGCCCAACACAAACGGGCGGCGCTTTCTTT. This encodes CASSPTQTGGAFF. V is TRBV14 and J is TRBJ1-1; D call uncertain. Trimming cost V 4 bases and J 11 bases, with 17 bases left between them. Looked up from germline, CDR1 is SGHDN and CDR2 is FVKESK. The CDR3 spans 13 residues. Drawing the rest from reference TRBV14 and TRBJ1-1, the complete variable domain is EAGVTQFPSHSVIEKGQTVTLRCDPISGHDNLYWYRRVMGKEIKFLLHFVKESKQDESGMPNNRFLAERTGGTYSTLKVQPAELEDSGVYFCASSPTQTGGAFFGQGTRLTVV.

The chain recombines TRBV18 with TRBJ1-1; 7 nucleotides line up with TRBD1. Trimming at V came to 3 bases and at J to 4 bases, leaving 11 bases not matched to a gene. CDR1 is KGHSH and CDR2 is LQKENI in the germline V gene. The CDR3 totals 16 residues. CDR3 region: CASSPPSRGLGTEAFF. CDR3 sequence (DNA): TGTGCCAGCTCACCTCCCTCGAGGGGGCTGGGCACTGAAGCTTTCTTT. The full variable domain, in which reference TRBV18 and TRBJ1-1 provide the parts outside the CDR3, is NAGVMQNPRHLVRRRGQEARLRCSPMKGHSHVYWYRQLPEEGLKFMVYLQKENIIDESGMPKERFSAEFPKEGPSILRIQQVVRGDSAAYFCASSPPSRGLGTEAFFGQGTRLTVV.

The V and J genes are TRBV7-2 and TRBJ1-6; tentative D call: TRBD1 (6 bases). Germline CDR1 reads SGHTA; CDR2 reads FQGNSA. Between the trimmed V and J ends, which lost 1 base and 7 bases, there was a span of 17 bases. This CDR3 region has 17 residues. The CDR3 DNA reads TGTGCCAGCAGCTTAGGGTGGGGGCTCAAGGGCAATTCACCCCTCCACTTT. Its translation is CASSLGWGLKGNSPLHF.

The chain is built from TRBV9 and TRBJ2-7, with TRBD1 identical over 7 bases. CDR1 is SGDLS and CDR2 is YYNGEE in the germline V gene. This CDR3 contains 14 residues. Unmatched junction bases numbered 4, after V lost 3 bases and J lost 1 base. CDR3: CASSASTGSYEQYF. In DNA, the CDR3 is TGTGCCAGCAGCGCCTCGACAGGGTCCTACGAGCAGTACTTC.

The chain combines TRBV7-7 with TRBJ2-5; 7 bases agree with TRBD2. The end of the DNA fits TRBJ2-7 better, so the J call may be wrong. CDR1 is SSHAT, CDR2 FNYEAQ, per germline (reference sequence). This CDR3 has 14 amino acids. The CDR3 reads CASSLGGASYEQYF. In DNA form, the CDR3 reads TGTGCCAGCAGCCTGGGAGGGGCCTCCTACGAGCAGTACTTC.

The rearrangement joins TRBV7-2 to TRBJ1-3; possibly TRBD1 for D (5 bases). Germline CDR1 reads SGHTA; CDR2 reads FQGNSA. The CDR3 runs to 15 residues. V shed 1 base and J shed 2 bases, with 9 bases lying between them. CDR3 residues: CASSLVGAAGNTIYF. In DNA form, the CDR3 reads TGTGCCAGCAGCTTAGTAGGGGCAGCTGGAAACACCATATATTTT.

V and J are TRBV7-8 and TRBJ2-2, with D possibly TRBD2 on 6 matching bases. CDR1 is SGHVS and CDR2 is FQNEAQ in the germline V gene. V lost 8 bases and J 3 bases, leaving 7 bases between the germline ends. The CDR3 loop spans 12 amino acids. The CDR3 DNA reads TGTGCCAGCGGGGACTACACCGGGGAGCTGTTTTTT. As protein: CASGDYTGELFF.

The chain is built from TRBV4-1 and TRBJ2-7; no definite D call. V lost 0 bases and J 3 bases, leaving 21 bases between the germline ends. CDR1 and CDR2 from the germline V gene are MGHRA and YSYEKL. This CDR3 spans 18 amino acids. The chain's CDR3 is CASSQDRGRTTTDYEQYF. The DNA of the CDR3 is TGCGCCAGCAGCCAAGATCGAGGCAGAACTACTACAGACTACGAGCAGTACTTC.

The V and J genes are TRBV10-2 and TRBJ2-1; D remains ambiguous. Trimming took 3 bases from V and 2 from J, leaving 14 bases between them. CDR3 length equals 16 residues. The germline V gene encodes CDR1 WSHSY and CDR2 SAAADI. The CDR3 nucleotides are TGCGCCAGCAGTGAAAAAGGGATAGTTGCCTACAATGAGCAGTTCTTC. This codes for CASSEKGIVAYNEQFF.

A note on this clone: This sample includes further DNA sequences coding for the same CDR3. The chain links TRBV2 to TRBJ2-7; 9 bases are shared with TRBD2. Germline V CDR1 and CDR2: SNHLY, FYNNEI. V was clipped by 10 bases and J by 7 bases; unmatched bases: 14. This CDR3 is 14 amino acids long. This chain's CDR3 is CATGGLAGAYEQYF. The CDR3 DNA sequence: TGTGCCACCGGGGGACTAGCTGGTGCATATGAGCAGTACTTC.

The gene calls are TRBV5-1 and TRBJ1-2, with a weak D call TRBD1 (5 bases). This CDR3 is 15 amino acids long. Looked up from germline, CDR1 is SGHRS and CDR2 is YFSETQ. Trimming pared 0 bases from V and 4 bases from J, leaving 13 bases between. The CDR3 sequence is CASSLVWGGVYGYTF. CDR3 in DNA: TGCGCCAGCAGCTTGGTCTGGGGAGGGGTCTATGGCTACACCTTC.

V is TRBV29-1 and J is TRBJ2-1, with D perhaps TRBD1 (7 bases). V was shortened by 7 bases and J by 2 bases, with 18 bases between the two germline ends. The CDR3 runs to 15 residues. CDR1 and CDR2 from the germline V gene are SQVTM and ANQGSEA. CDR3 in amino acids: CSASDSGGPYNEQFF. As DNA, the CDR3 is TGCAGCGCATCGGACTCAGGGGGGCCCTACAATGAGCAGTTCTTC.

In its sample, this clone was seen once. CDR3 in amino acids: CASSLWDRGQETQYF. CDR3 nucleotides: TGTGCCAGCAGTTTATGGGACAGGGGCCAAGAGACCCAGTACTTC. The chain is built from TRBV28 and TRBJ2-5; the match to TRBD1 covers 9 bases. Per germline, CDR1 MDHEN and CDR2 SYDVKM. The CDR3 loop spans 15 amino acids. The V and J ends lost 0 bases and 1 base, in that order; junction bases with no gene match: 0.

This clone was detected a few times. This chain links TRBV4-2 with TRBJ2-5; D unclear. V was clipped by 1 base and J by 5 bases, with 8 bases between them. Per the germline V gene, CDR1 is LGHNA and CDR2 is YNFKEQ. The CDR3 extends over 13 amino acids. CDR3 DNA: TGTGCCAGCAGCCAAGGACTCTGGGAGACCCAGTACTTC. As protein: CASSQGLWETQYF.

The chain couples TRBV5-6 to TRBJ1-2; unclear D gene. Trimming pared 4 bases from V and 0 bases from J, leaving 7 bases between. Per the germline V gene, CDR1 is SGHDT and CDR2 is YYEEEE. This CDR3 is built from 13 residues. The chain's CDR3 is CASSRRTNYGYTF. In DNA form, the CDR3 reads TGTGCCAGCAGCCGAAGAACTAACTATGGCTACACCTTC.

The rearrangement uses TRBV7-2 and TRBJ1-1, with 7 bases aligning to TRBD1. Germline CDR1 and CDR2: SGHTA and FQGNSA. This CDR3 has 15 amino acids. V was clipped by 5 bases and J by 4 bases; unmatched bases: 10. CDR3 nucleotide sequence: TGTGCCAGCAGCCCCGACAGGGTGGGAAGCACTGAAGCTTTCTTT. It yields the protein CASSPDRVGSTEAFF.

This rearrangement joins TRBV9 to TRBJ2-7, with D unresolved. Germline V gene data show CDR1 as SGDLS and CDR2 as YYNGEE. Deletions cut 3 bases from V and 6 bases from J, with 7 bases between. The CDR3 has 11 amino acids. This CDR3 reads CASSGGFEQYF. CDR3 DNA sequence: TGTGCCAGCAGCGGGGGTTTCGAGCAGTACTTC.